This T cell receptor (beta chain) appears in the sequencing data of a study of T-cell reconstitution after alpha-beta-depleted transplantation in children (dated by TCRdb to the mid-2010s). Turning to the overall study: Using TCR repertoire profiling, the study followed T-cell immune reconstitution in a quantitative way in children after TCRalphabeta/CD19-depleted allogeneic hematopoietic cell transplantation. The research as a whole found: About two months after transplant, the apparently early recovery of alphabetaT-cell counts reportedly depended on just several hundred clones that had expanded rapidly and came from non-depleted graft cells. In some patients, the high TCRbeta diversity seen at day 60 was put down to recipient T cells and intrathymic progenitors that had survived conditioning. Over subsequent months, a decline in hyperexpanded clone frequencies was noted, and after one year, T-cell counts and TCRbeta diversity were mostly ascribed to newly produced T cells.

Libraries were prepared through PCR. The sequencer was an Illumina HiSeq 2500. Molecular barcoding was employed in the preparation of TCR libraries, with unique molecular identifiers being used to normalize TCRbeta repertoire quantification. The public reads were reanalyzed by TCRdb: fastp trimming at Q25, MiXCR alignment, in-frame beta chains only. One record per CDR3 amino acid sequence lists the most common genes and DNA. Present in this sample are about 600,000 distinct CDR3 sequences, roughly 23% of which were seen just once. The top ten constitute roughly an eighth of the sample. To note about this clonotype: No cognate antigen has been identified for it. Per-nucleotide qualities are absent, and no much larger clonotype sits a single base away.

This specimen's treatment or condition label, per the study, means: allogeneic hematopoietic cell transplantation with graft depleted of TCRalphabeta T cells and CD19 B cells. The children who served as transplant recipients had been given grafts of TCRalphabeta/CD19-depleted allogeneic hematopoietic cells. V and J are truncated by 6 bases and 4 bases respectively, leaving an intervening sequence of 12 bases. Its CDR3 holds 13 amino acids, cysteine through phenylalanine. Kept here is only the CDR3 DNA, which spans 39 bases and is read in frame from base 1. The material was PBMCs, mostly from graft donor cells, obtained 360 days after TCRalphabeta/CD19-depleted stem cell transplant. This clonotype was sampled from a boy less than two years old who had a stem cell transplant for acute myeloid leukemia, so the T cells may come from the graft donor. The chain was built from TRBV12-3 or TRBV12-4 and TRBJ1-1, with TRBD1 perhaps the D gene, on 5 matching bases. The nucleotides read TGTGCCAGCAGCTCCAGGGAATCCACTGAAGCTTTCTTT. This yields the protein CASSSRESTEAFF.